This TCR beta chain derives from a study of T cell repertoires in cytomegalovirus infection. Whole-study context: CMV infection together with matching HLA type was indicated by public TCR beta signatures.

The germline CDR1 and CDR2 sequences are SGHKS and YYEKEE (reference sequence). The CDR3 extends over 15 amino acids. Trimming removed 2 bases at V and 5 bases at J, with 13 bases between. Comments on this clonotype: Its antigen is not known.

TCRdb itself ran the reads through MiXCR, one entry per CDR3 protein. The sample holds nearly 700,000 distinct CDR3 sequences; around 30% are singletons and the top ten take around a sixth. The sequence derives from a human donor in good health (CMV status not recorded). Some clones in this sample may be carry-over from other donors' samples. The specimen was cultured PBMCs, collected from culture after CMV antigen stimulation. The V gene is TRBV5-5, the J gene TRBJ1-4, with a weak D call TRBD1 (6 bases). The CDR3 DNA is TGTGCCAGCAGCTTTGGGACAACCGTAAATGAAAAACTGTTTTTT. Amino acid sequence: CASSFGTTVNEKLFF.